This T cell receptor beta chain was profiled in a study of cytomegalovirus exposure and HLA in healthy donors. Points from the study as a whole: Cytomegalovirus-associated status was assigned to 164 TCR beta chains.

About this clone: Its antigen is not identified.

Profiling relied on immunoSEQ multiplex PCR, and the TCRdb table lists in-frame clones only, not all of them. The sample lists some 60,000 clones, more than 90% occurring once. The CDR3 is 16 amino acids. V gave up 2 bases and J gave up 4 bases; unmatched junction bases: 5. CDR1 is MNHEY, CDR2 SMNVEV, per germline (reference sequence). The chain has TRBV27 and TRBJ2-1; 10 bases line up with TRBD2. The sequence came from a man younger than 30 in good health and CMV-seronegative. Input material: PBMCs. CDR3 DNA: TGTGCCAGCAGTTTAACGGGTAGCGGGAGGTACAATGAGCAGTTCTTC. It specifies CASSLTGSGRYNEQFF.